The clone carrying this T cell receptor beta chain came up a few times. The source of the sample is a study of blood T cells in healthy people across ages. CDR1 is SGHRS, CDR2 YFSETQ, per germline. V was clipped by 4 bases and J by 3 bases; unmatched bases: 10. The CDR3 has 15 residues. PCR was performed a second time for about 7 to 12 cycles using a sample-barcoded 5' primer and a J-beta primer mix. TCRdb fed the 5' RACE reads into MiXCR, producing one record per CDR3 protein. Found here are approximately 730,000 distinct CDR3 sequences, 50% to 65% of them singletons; the top ten hold about 42%. Ranging in age from about 6 to 90, the donors were healthy Caucasian individuals from Russia. Per-sample PBMC isolation yielded at least 7 million cells.

This sequence originates from a man older than 75 in good health. The sample consisted of blood. This chain links TRBV5-1 with TRBJ2-7; 7 positions match TRBD2. In DNA, the CDR3 is TGCGCCAGCAGCCCTTTCAGCGGGAACGACTACGAGCAGTACTTC. Protein product: CASSPFSGNDYEQYF. The full variable domain, in which reference TRBV5-1 and TRBJ2-7 provide the parts outside the CDR3, is KAGVTQTPRYLIKTRGQQVTLSCSPISGHRSVSWYQQTPGQGLQFLFEYFSETQRNKGNFPGRFSGRQFSNSRSEMNVSTLELGDSALYLCASSPFSGNDYEQYFGPGTRLTVT.